This T cell receptor beta chain was sequenced in a study of Ad26.COV2.S vaccination and SARS-CoV-2 variants. Across the study: By the intramuscular route, Ad26.COV2.S was given once, or twice 56 days apart.

Germline-derived CDR1 and CDR2 are PRHDT and FYEKMQ (reference sequence). The V and J ends lost 5 bases and 3 bases respectively, with 16 bases between them. The CDR3 consists of 15 residues. The treatment was: around 19 received Ad26.COV2.S at low or high dose, single or two shots; roughly five received placebo; per-sample allocation not given. Sampling was done on day 63 after the first vaccine or placebo injection. Sequencing used immunoSEQ multiplex PCR; TCRdb keeps in-frame clones, though not all of them. The profile shows about 400,000 clones, roughly 90% of them singletons. The material sequenced was peripheral blood, taken in a trial of Ad26.COV2.S vaccine versus placebo. J is TRBJ1-1 and V is TRBV13; D is undetermined. The source of this sequence is a person aged 18-60 years who received the Ad26.COV2.S COVID-19 vaccine or a placebo. The CDR3 sequence is CASSPPRGLYTEAFF. In nucleotides, the CDR3 is TGTGCCAGCAGCCCGCCTCGGGGATTGTACACTGAAGCTTTCTTT.